This entry lists 25 T cell receptor beta chains sequenced from one sample in a study of T cells after yellow fever vaccination. Via MiXCR, TCRdb re-called the 5' RACE reads, giving one row per CDR3 protein. Among about 330,000 distinct CDR3 sequences listed, approximately 4% were seen once. Here the sequenced sample was PBMCs, taken 5 days after the yellow fever booster vaccination. Receptor source: a man in his late teens or twenties who received the YFV17D yellow fever vaccine.

This clonotype appeared a few times. The V call is TRBV9, the J call TRBJ2-3; D tentatively fits TRBD1 or TRBD2 (6 bases each). The CDR3 has 15 amino acids. The V end lost 3 bases, the J end lost 3 bases, and 14 bases lay between the germline ends. CDR1 SGDLS and CDR2 YYNGEE come from the germline V gene. The CDR3 reads CASSGGALGTDTQYF. CDR3 DNA sequence: TGTGCCAGCAGCGGGGGGGCCTTGGGGACAGATACGCAGTATTTT.

This clonotype was counted many times. This rearrangement joins TRBV5-1 to TRBJ2-3, with D perhaps matching TRBD2 (6 bases). The CDR3 runs to 15 residues. CDR1 SGHRS and CDR2 YFSETQ come from the germline V gene. Deletions cut 2 bases from V and 5 bases from J, with 15 bases between. The CDR3 DNA reads TGCGCCAGCAGCTTACAAGCGGGTGCCCTAGATACGCAGTATTTT. Protein: CASSLQAGALDTQYF.

This clonotype was seen a few times. The chain combines TRBV14 with TRBJ1-2, with 11 bases identical to TRBD1. With 2 bases clipped from V and 6 bases from J, the junction kept 5 bases outside the gene matches. CDR3 length equals 15 residues. Germline V CDR1 and CDR2: SGHDN, FVKESK. This chain's CDR3 is CASSQHGQGADGYTF. The CDR3 DNA reads TGTGCCAGCAGCCAACACGGACAGGGGGCCGATGGCTACACCTTC.

The V call is TRBV29-1, the J call TRBJ2-5, with 12 bases fitting TRBD1. This CDR3 is 17 amino acids long. Unmatched junction bases numbered 11, after V lost 1 base and J lost 5 bases. The germline CDR1 and CDR2 sequences are SQVTM and ANQGSEA. CDR3 region: CSVEVPGQGASRETQYF. As DNA, the CDR3 is TGCAGCGTTGAAGTTCCGGGACAGGGGGCGAGTAGGGAGACCCAGTACTTC.

This chain uses TRBV9 with TRBJ2-7; 7 bases agree with TRBD1. The CDR3 runs to 13 residues. Looked up from germline, CDR1 is SGDLS and CDR2 is YYNGEE. V gave up 3 bases and J gave up 4 bases; unmatched junction bases: 4. CDR3 region: CASSGQDRYEQYF. CDR3 nucleotide sequence: TGTGCCAGCAGCGGTCAGGACAGGTACGAGCAGTACTTC.

In this sample, this clonotype turned up a few times. The chain uses TRBV20-1 and TRBJ2-3; possibly TRBD2 for D (5 bases). Germline V lookup: CDR1 DFQATT, CDR2 SNEGSKA (reference sequence). The V gene lost 6 bases and the J gene lost 4 bases, with 20 bases spanning the gap. There are 15 residues in the CDR3. The CDR3 spells CSATTRPARADTQYF. The CDR3 DNA reads TGCAGTGCCACGACCAGGCCGGCGAGGGCAGATACGCAGTATTTT.

As DNA, the CDR3 is TGCGCCAGCAGCTTGGTCCCAGAACTGACGCCAGAGACCCAGTACTTC. It encodes CASSLVPELTPETQYF. The rearrangement links TRBV5-1 to TRBJ2-5; no clear D. The CDR3 is 16 amino acids. V gave up 0 bases and J gave up 4 bases, with 16 bases separating them. Germline V gene sequence: CDR1 SGHRS, CDR2 YFSETQ.

This clonotype was observed a few times. The V gene is TRBV13, the J gene TRBJ2-4; 8 nucleotides line up with TRBD1. This CDR3 spans 14 amino acids. Germline lookup yields CDR1 PRHDT and CDR2 FYEKMQ (reference sequence). With 3 bases clipped from V and 6 bases from J, the junction kept 4 bases outside the gene matches. CDR3 sequence: CASSFRQGRNIQYF. Here the CDR3 DNA reads TGTGCCAGCAGCTTCCGACAGGGGAGAAACATTCAGTACTTC. The variable domain in full, completed from reference TRBV13 and TRBJ2-4, reads AAGVIQSPRHLIKEKRETATLKCYPIPRHDTVYWYQQGPGQDPQFLISFYEKMQSDKGSIPDRFSAQQFSDYHSELNMSSLELGDSALYFCASSFRQGRNIQYFGAGTRLSVL.

The chain links TRBV5-1 to TRBJ2-5; D may match TRBD1 or TRBD2 (5 bases each). The CDR3 has 15 amino acids. Trimming stripped 4 bases from V and 5 bases from J, with 18 bases between. The germline V gene encodes CDR1 SGHRS and CDR2 YFSETQ. CDR3 bases: TGCGCCAGCAGCCTACCGGGACCATCCGGGGAGACCCAGTACTTC. Translated, it gives CASSLPGPSGETQYF. Based on the CDR3 plus reference TRBV5-1 and TRBJ2-5, the full variable domain is KAGVTQTPRYLIKTRGQQVTLSCSPISGHRSVSWYQQTPGQGLQFLFEYFSETQRNKGNFPGRFSGRQFSNSRSEMNVSTLELGDSALYLCASSLPGPSGETQYFGPGTRLLVL.

This clonotype was seen more than once but under ten times. The chain joins TRBV7-2 to TRBJ1-2; D unclear. Germline-derived CDR1 and CDR2 are SGHTA and FQGNSA. The CDR3 extends over 15 amino acids. V shed 2 bases and J shed 3 bases, with 13 bases lying between them. The CDR3 here is CASSLRSGSDYGYTF. CDR3 in DNA: TGTGCCAGCAGCTTAAGATCGGGATCCGACTATGGCTACACCTTC.

V gene TRBV5-5 combines with J gene TRBJ2-5; tentatively, D is TRBD2 (6 bases). CDR3 length: 16 amino acids. Germline lookup yields CDR1 SGHKS and CDR2 YYEKEE (reference sequence). V was clipped by 2 bases and J by 5 bases, with 19 bases between them. The CDR3 is CASSFQLASERETQYF. For the CDR3, the DNA is TGTGCCAGCAGCTTTCAGTTGGCTAGCGAACGGGAGACCCAGTACTTC.

This clonotype was seen ten or more times. The chain has TRBV11-2 and TRBJ2-7; D is unresolved. Per germline, CDR1 SGHAT and CDR2 FQNNGV. Between the trimmed V and J ends, which lost 1 base and 2 bases, there was a span of 9 bases. The CDR3 consists of 14 residues. CDR3 DNA sequence: TGTGCCAGCAGCTTAGCCGACCGAGCCTACGAGCAGTACGTC. Its translation is CASSLADRAYEQYV.

This clonotype has a count of ten or more. CDR3: CSVAGRGNQPQHF. The CDR3 DNA reads TGCAGCGTGGCGGGCAGGGGCAATCAGCCCCAGCATTTT. The V gene is TRBV29-1, the J gene TRBJ1-5; the D gene is possibly TRBD1 (5 bases). This CDR3 is 13 amino acids long. The V gene lost 6 bases and the J gene lost 2 bases, with 11 bases spanning the gap. Germline V CDR1 and CDR2: SQVTM, ANQGSEA.

This clonotype was counted between two and nine times. The chain couples TRBV4-2 to TRBJ1-1, with 7 nucleotides matching TRBD1. The CDR3 length is 15 residues. From germline, CDR1 is LGHNA and CDR2 YNFKEQ. Trimming removed 0 bases from V and 3 bases from J; junction bases left unmatched: 4. The CDR3 DNA sequence: TGTGCCAGCAGCCAAGAAGGGGGCGCCGACACTGAAGCTTTCTTT. It yields the protein CASSQEGGADTEAFF.

The sample holds a few counts of this clonotype. A read error may be the cause here, since a much bigger clone is one base away. CDR3 nucleotide sequence: TGTGCCAGCAGCTCCGACACGGGAGAGACCCAGTACTTC. Its protein is CASSSDTGETQYF. The rearrangement uses TRBV7-2 and TRBJ2-5, with unresolved D. The CDR3 has 13 amino acids. The germline V gene encodes CDR1 SGHTA and CDR2 FQGNSA. V shed 4 bases and J shed 4 bases, with 10 bases lying between them.

This clonotype has at least ten counts. This chain connects TRBV11-2 to TRBJ2-1; D gene ambiguous. V lost 5 bases and J lost 1, with 3 bases in between. From germline, CDR1 is SGHAT and CDR2 FQNNGV. CDR3 length: 12 amino acids. The CDR3 nucleotides read TGTGCCAGCAGCGCGTCCTACAATGAGCAGTTCTTC. It yields the protein CASSASYNEQFF. Using reference TRBV11-2 and TRBJ2-1 for the parts outside the CDR3, the full variable domain is EAGVAQSPRYKIIEKRQSVAFWCNPISGHATLYWYQQILGQGPKLLIQFQNNGVVDDSQLPKDRFSAERLKGVDSTLKIQPAKLEDSAVYLCASSASYNEQFFGPGTRLTVL.

The genes are TRBV6-6 and TRBJ1-4; D not resolved. The germline CDR1 and CDR2 sequences are MNHNY and SVGAGI (reference sequence). The V end was cut by 7 bases, the J end by 10 bases, with 10 bases between. The CDR3 has 11 amino acids. The CDR3 loop reads CASTLSGKLFF. CDR3 coding DNA: TGTGCCAGCACCCTTTCGGGAAAACTGTTTTTT.

J is TRBJ2-5 and V is TRBV7-2, with 9 bases matching TRBD2. After removal of 1 base from V and 5 bases from J, the junction contained 8 bases not matched to a gene. Per the germline V gene, CDR1 is SGHTA and CDR2 is FQGNSA. This CDR3 region has 16 residues. Written as DNA, the CDR3 is TGTGCCAGCAGCTTAGGGTCCGGGCTAGCGGGGGAGACCCAGTACTTC. Its protein product is CASSLGSGLAGETQYF.

V usage is TRBV6-6 and J usage is TRBJ2-3; TRBD2 might be the D (7 bases). The V gene's germline CDR1 is MNHNY and CDR2 SVGAGI (reference sequence). Trimming cost V 8 bases and J 5 bases, with 26 bases left between them. The CDR3 runs 17 residues. CDR3: CASHGPGGGGGQDTQYF. Here the CDR3 DNA reads TGTGCCAGCCATGGTCCCGGAGGGGGGGGCGGGCAAGATACGCAGTATTTT.

The chain uses TRBV20-1 and TRBJ1-1; 8 bases fit TRBD1. The germline gives CDR1 DFQATT, CDR2 SNEGSKA (reference sequence). Unmatched junction bases numbered 11, after V lost 8 bases and J lost 6 bases. The CDR3 sequence is 13 residues long. CDR3 DNA: TGCAGTCGATCAGGGGGCAGTAAGGCTGAAGCTTTCTTT. Its translation: CSRSGGSKAEAFF.

V is TRBV6-6 and J is TRBJ1-1; 12 positions match TRBD1. Germline CDR1 is MNHNY and CDR2 is SVGAGI (reference sequence). V shed 5 bases, J shed 5 bases, and the junction held 9 bases outside the gene matches. The CDR3 extends over 16 amino acids. In nucleotides, the CDR3 is TGTGCCAGCAGTGAGGGACAGGGGGCAGGAAGGACTGAAGCTTTCTTT. It codes for CASSEGQGAGRTEAFF.

The J gene is TRBJ2-1, the V gene TRBV6-2 or TRBV6-3, with 10 bases lining up with TRBD1. CDR1 is MNHEY, CDR2 SVGEGT, per germline. Trimming took 7 bases from V and 4 from J; bases not matched to a gene: 4. The length of the CDR3 is 14 residues. CDR3 protein: CASTGTGAYNEQFF. Here the CDR3 DNA reads TGTGCCAGCACCGGGACAGGGGCATACAATGAGCAGTTCTTC.

This rearrangement joins TRBV7-2 to TRBJ2-7, with 7 nucleotides matching TRBD2. The CDR3 totals 14 residues. CDR1 is SGHTA and CDR2 is FQGNSA in the germline V gene. V was clipped by 7 bases and J by 1 base; unmatched bases: 7. The CDR3 DNA reads TGTGCCAGCACCTCGGGGGGTTCTTCCTACGAGCAGTACTTC. Translating it yields CASTSGGSSYEQYF. The entire variable domain, with the rest obtained from reference TRBV7-2 and TRBJ2-7, is as follows: GAGVSQSPSNKVTEKGKDVELRCDPISGHTALYWYRQSLGQGLEFLIYFQGNSAPDKSGLPSDRFSAERTGGSVSTLTIQRTQQEDSAVYLCASTSGGSSYEQYFGPGTRLTVT.

This clonotype has more than one count but fewer than ten. The chain is built from TRBV2 and TRBJ1-6; the D gene is possibly TRBD1 (5 bases). The V end lost 6 bases, the J end lost 9 bases, and 12 bases lay between the germline ends. The germline CDR1 and CDR2 sequences are SNHLY and FYNNEI. The CDR3 loop spans 13 amino acids. DNA for the CDR3: TGTGCCAGCAGCGACAGACATGGTTCACCCCTCCACTTT. Protein: CASSDRHGSPLHF.

This clonotype has a count of ten or more. J is TRBJ1-5 and V is TRBV7-6, with 9 bases identical to TRBD1. Trimming removed 4 bases from V and 4 bases from J; junction bases left unmatched: 2. Germline values: CDR1 SGHVS, CDR2 FNYEAQ. The CDR3 runs to 14 residues. The CDR3 DNA sequence: TGTGCCAGCAGCTCGACAGGGGGTAATCAGCCCCAGCATTTT. Translation gives CASSSTGGNQPQHF. The full variable domain, with the rest looked up from reference TRBV7-6 and TRBJ1-5, is GAGVSQSPRYKVTKRGQDVALRCDPISGHVSLYWYRQALGQGPEFLTYFNYEAQQDKSGLPNDRFSAERPEGSISTLTIQRTEQRDSAMYRCASSSTGGNQPQHFGDGTRLSIL.